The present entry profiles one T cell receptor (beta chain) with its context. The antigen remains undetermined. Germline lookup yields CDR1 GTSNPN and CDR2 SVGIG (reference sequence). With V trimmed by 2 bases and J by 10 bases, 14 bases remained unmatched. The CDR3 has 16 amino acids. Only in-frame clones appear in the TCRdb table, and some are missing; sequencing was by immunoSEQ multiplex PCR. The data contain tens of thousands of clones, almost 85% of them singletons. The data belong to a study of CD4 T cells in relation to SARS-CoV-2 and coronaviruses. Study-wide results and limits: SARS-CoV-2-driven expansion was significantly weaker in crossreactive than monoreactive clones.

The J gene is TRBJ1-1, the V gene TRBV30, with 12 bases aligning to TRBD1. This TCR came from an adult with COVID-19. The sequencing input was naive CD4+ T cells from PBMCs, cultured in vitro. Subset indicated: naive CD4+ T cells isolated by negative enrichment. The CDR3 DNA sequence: TGTGCCTGGAGTTACCGGGACAGGGGGCTTAAGGAGGGAGCTTTCTTT. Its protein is CAWSYRDRGLKEGAFF.